This T cell receptor (beta chain) appears in the sequencing data of a study of T cell responses to AZD1222 COVID-19 vaccine. V shed 1 base, J shed 3 bases, and the junction held 3 bases outside the gene matches. The CDR3 sequence is 15 residues long. Germline V gives CDR1 LNHDA, CDR2 SQIVND (reference sequence). Sequenced by immunoSEQ multiplex PCR; TCRdb stores in-frame clones only, minus some. In the table there are 75,000 to 95,000 clones, about 88% of which are singletons. The sequences come from peripheral blood, collected on day 0 of AZD1222 vaccination. The rearrangement uses TRBV19 and TRBJ2-5; 9 bases are shared with TRBD1. The receptor was isolated from an adult in good health. Here the CDR3 reads CASSIGQGGKETQYF. In nucleotides, the CDR3 is TGTGCCAGTAGTATAGGACAGGGGGGGAAAGAGACCCAGTACTTC.